The rows below give T cell receptor beta chains drawn from one sample of a study of monozygotic twins with inflammatory bowel disease. TCRdb re-called the 5' RACE reads and catalogs CDR3 proteins one per entry, DNA excluded. The sample table sets out roughly 150,000 distinct CDR3 sequences. Sequencing was carried out using blood. The receptors come from a human donor with ulcerative colitis or Crohn's disease, or a healthy co-twin of an affected twin (not recorded which). Each CDR3 is given with its conserved first and last residue.

J gene	V gene	CDR3 length	CDR3 protein
TRBJ1-4	TRBV7-9	16	CASSSRAAGGIQKLFF
TRBJ1-1	TRBV5-1	14	CASSLIQGFTEAFF
TRBJ1-1	TRBV5-1	16	CASSLVSRHTNTEAFF
TRBJ2-1	TRBV20-1	20	CSARVGTSGRSPSSYNEQFF
TRBJ1-1	TRBV28	15	CASSLAGGGSTEAFF
TRBJ2-2	TRBV4-1	14	CASSQGTPTGELFF
TRBJ2-5	TRBV27	15	CASISWLAGQETQYF
TRBJ2-3	TRBV7-2	17	CASSLEFRQGGTDTQYF
TRBJ1-6	TRBV4-1	17	CASSVGQARLLNSPLHF
TRBJ2-1	TRBV6-2/TRBV6-3	17	CASSYSRLAGSHNEQFF
TRBJ2-5	TRBV29-1	13	CSVDGDHPETQYF
TRBJ2-1	TRBV4-3	14	CASSQSLSYNEQFF
TRBJ2-5	TRBV18	14	CASSPTPGPVTQYF
TRBJ2-3	TRBV10-3	16	CAISESSLAGGDTQYF
TRBJ2-7	TRBV7-9	13	CASSLLMGREQYF
TRBJ2-3	TRBV7-9	14	CASSLAGQKDTQYF
TRBJ2-1	TRBV12-3/TRBV12-4	11	CASRQYNEQFF
TRBJ2-5	TRBV5-1	15	CASSLGGGNQETQYF
TRBJ2-1	TRBV9	13	CASSGTTYNEQFF
TRBJ2-3	TRBV15	15	CATYNPGGGTDTQYF
TRBJ1-4	TRBV2	16	CASSEGPPATNEKLFF
TRBJ1-1	TRBV10-3	14	CAIGQAEKNTEAFF
TRBJ1-1	TRBV15	13	CATSGQADTEAFF
TRBJ1-1	TRBV5-1	18	CASSGGQGGMAMNTEAFF
TRBJ2-7	TRBV20-1	12	CSAAPALYEQYF
TRBJ1-4	TRBV15	14	CATSRDLGQHEKLF
TRBJ1-2	TRBV7-5	17	CISVPEVWGQFDYGYTF
TRBJ1-2	TRBV5-5	14	CASSAQGAVYGYTF
TRBJ1-4	TRBV5-1	14	CASSLEQPNEKLFF
TRBJ2-3	TRBV28	15	CASSLAEGGTDTQYF
TRBJ2-5	TRBV4-3	16	CASSQSLASRLRTQYF
TRBJ2-3	TRBV3-1	13	CASTRRGTDTQYF
TRBJ1-5	TRBV19	17	CASSGTGGLISNQPQHF
TRBJ1-1	TRBV28	16	CASSVTGRLLNTEAFF
TRBJ2-7	TRBV29-1	11	CSVTTGYEQYF
TRBJ2-7	TRBV23-1	11	CASSPNHEQYF
TRBJ1-5	TRBV18	14	CASSPPGSNQPQHF
TRBJ2-7	TRBV5-4	13	CASSLAGLSEQYF
TRBJ2-6	TRBV5-6	14	CASSSGRNANVLTF
TRBJ2-2	TRBV7-9	15	CASSPGLSNTGELFF
TRBJ1-5	TRBV7-2	14	CASAPSPLNQPQHF
TRBJ2-1	TRBV5-1	13	CASSFGGDNEQFF
TRBJ2-1	TRBV19	14	CASSTTSGMFEQFF
TRBJ2-1	TRBV19	16	CASSTPSGTMDNEQFF
TRBJ2-7	TRBV5-6	15	CASSLGQNKLYEQYF
TRBJ1-4	TRBV5-5	18	CASSFLSQGISTNEKLFF
TRBJ1-1	TRBV5-1	15	CASSLNGAGNTEAFF
TRBJ1-5	TRBV18	20	CASSTAPRTPKELNNQPQHF
TRBJ2-4	TRBV3-1	15	CASSQISLAKNIQYF
TRBJ2-5	TRBV5-1	15	CASSFGTAAQETQYF
TRBJ2-1	TRBV4-1	15	CASGQGVSRTSVQFF